The clone carrying this T cell receptor beta chain was detected many times. This specimen comes from a study of spatial heterogeneity in lung cancer. On the study more broadly: Consistent detection of more beta-chain than alpha-chain sequences was observed.

Time point reported: blood at routine non-recurrence follow-up after resection. The input material, whole RNA from tumor, nontumor lung or frozen PBMC, was sequenced unsorted. Unique molecular identifiers tagged every individual TCR cDNA molecule. MiXCR, applied by TCRdb to the 5' RACE reads, yields one record per CDR3 protein. The data contain about 52,000 distinct CDR3 sequences, 6.5% to 7.5% of them singletons. This TCR derives from a female donor with early-stage non-small cell lung cancer. The sample was PBMCs, taken at follow-up.

Here the CDR3 DNA reads TGTGCCAGCAGCGAAAGCGGGGGGGCCCCCTACGAGCAGTACTTC. This translates into CASSESGGAPYEQYF. V usage is TRBV2 and J usage is TRBJ2-7, with TRBD2 matching over 10 bases. The CDR3 runs 15 residues. Trimming cost V 6 bases and J 2 bases; bases outside gene matches: 7. Per germline, CDR1 SNHLY and CDR2 FYNNEI.